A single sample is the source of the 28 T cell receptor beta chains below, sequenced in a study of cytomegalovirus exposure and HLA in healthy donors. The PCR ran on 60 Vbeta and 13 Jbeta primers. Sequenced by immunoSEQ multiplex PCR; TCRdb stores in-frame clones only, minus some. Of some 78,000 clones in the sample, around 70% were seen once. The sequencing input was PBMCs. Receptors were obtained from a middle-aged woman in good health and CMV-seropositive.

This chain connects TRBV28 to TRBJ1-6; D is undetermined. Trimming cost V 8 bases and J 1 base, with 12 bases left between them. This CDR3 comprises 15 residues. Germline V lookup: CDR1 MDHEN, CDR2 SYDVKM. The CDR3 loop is CASSRGGSYNSPLHF. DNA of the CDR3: TGTGCCAGCTCGCGGGGAGGATCCTATAATTCACCCCTCCACTTT.

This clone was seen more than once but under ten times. The CDR3 reads CASCNQGPNNEQFF. For the CDR3, the DNA is TGCGCCAGCTGTAACCAGGGGCCGAACAATGAGCAGTTCTTC. The chain recombines TRBV5-1 with TRBJ2-1; a weak D match, TRBD1 (6 bases). Germline CDR1 reads SGHRS; CDR2 reads YFSETQ. Trimming took 7 bases from V and 5 from J, leaving 16 bases between them. CDR3 length equals 14 residues.

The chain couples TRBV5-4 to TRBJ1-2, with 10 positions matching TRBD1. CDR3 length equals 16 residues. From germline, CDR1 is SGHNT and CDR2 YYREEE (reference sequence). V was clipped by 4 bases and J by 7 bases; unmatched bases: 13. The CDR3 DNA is TGTGCCAGCAGCCCTCAACTGGGACAGGGGAGGGTTGGCTACACCTTC. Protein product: CASSPQLGQGRVGYTF.

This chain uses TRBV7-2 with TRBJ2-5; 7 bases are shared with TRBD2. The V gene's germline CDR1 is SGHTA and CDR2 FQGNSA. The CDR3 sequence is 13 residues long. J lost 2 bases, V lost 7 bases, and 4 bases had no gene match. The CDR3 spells CASKYGRQETQYF. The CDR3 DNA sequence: TGTGCCAGCAAGTACGGGAGGCAAGAGACCCAGTACTTC.

The chain's CDR3 is CASSQGQGLHYGYTF. The CDR3 nucleotides are TGCGCCAGCAGCCAAGGACAGGGGTTACACTATGGCTACACCTTC. This chain connects TRBV4-3 to TRBJ1-2; 8 positions agree with TRBD1. V lost 1 base to trimming and J lost 3 bases; unmatched junction nucleotides: 4. CDR3 length: 15 amino acids. Per the germline V gene, CDR1 is LGHNA and CDR2 is YSLEER.

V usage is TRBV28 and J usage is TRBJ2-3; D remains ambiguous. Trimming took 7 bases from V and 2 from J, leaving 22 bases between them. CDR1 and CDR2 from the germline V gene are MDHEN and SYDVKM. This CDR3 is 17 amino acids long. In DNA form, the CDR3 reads TGTGCCAGCATGGAGCCGGAAGGCCTTACACCCACAGATACGCAGTATTTT. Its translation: CASMEPEGLTPTDTQYF.

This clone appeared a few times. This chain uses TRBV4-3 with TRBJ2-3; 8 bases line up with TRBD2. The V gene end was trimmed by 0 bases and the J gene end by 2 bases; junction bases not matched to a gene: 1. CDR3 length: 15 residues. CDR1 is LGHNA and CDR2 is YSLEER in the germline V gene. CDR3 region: CASSQDSGVTDTQYF. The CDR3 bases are TGCGCCAGCAGCCAAGATAGCGGGGTCACAGATACGCAGTATTTT.

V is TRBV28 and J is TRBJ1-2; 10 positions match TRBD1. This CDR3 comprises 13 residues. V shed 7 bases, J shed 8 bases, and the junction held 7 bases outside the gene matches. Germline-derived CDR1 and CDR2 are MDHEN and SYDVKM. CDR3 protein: CASKGTGAFGYTF. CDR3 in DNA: TGTGCCAGCAAGGGGACAGGGGCCTTCGGCTACACCTTC.

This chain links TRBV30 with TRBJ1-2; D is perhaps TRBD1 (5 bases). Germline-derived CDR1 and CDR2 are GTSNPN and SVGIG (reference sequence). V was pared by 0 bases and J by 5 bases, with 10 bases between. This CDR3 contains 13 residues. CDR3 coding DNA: TGTGCCTGGAGTGTACTGGGGACTTATGGCTACACCTTC. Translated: CAWSVLGTYGYTF. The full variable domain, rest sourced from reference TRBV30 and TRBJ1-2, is SQTIHQWPATLVQPVGSPLSLECTVEGTSNPNLYWYRQAAGRGLQLLFYSVGIGQISSEVPQNLSASRPQDRQFILSSKKLLLSDSGFYLCAWSVLGTYGYTFGSGTRLTVV.

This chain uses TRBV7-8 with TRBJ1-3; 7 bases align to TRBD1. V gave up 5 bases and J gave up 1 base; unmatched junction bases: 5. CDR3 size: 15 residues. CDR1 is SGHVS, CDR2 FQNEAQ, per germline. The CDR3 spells CASSHGQASGNTIYF. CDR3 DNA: TGTGCCAGCAGCCACGGACAGGCGTCTGGAAACACCATATATTTT. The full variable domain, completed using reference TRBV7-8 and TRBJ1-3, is GAGVSQSPRYKVAKRGQDVALRCDPISGHVSLFWYQQALGQGPEFLTYFQNEAQLDKSGLPSDRFFAERPEGSVSTLKIQRTQQEDSAVYLCASSHGQASGNTIYFGEGSWLTVV.

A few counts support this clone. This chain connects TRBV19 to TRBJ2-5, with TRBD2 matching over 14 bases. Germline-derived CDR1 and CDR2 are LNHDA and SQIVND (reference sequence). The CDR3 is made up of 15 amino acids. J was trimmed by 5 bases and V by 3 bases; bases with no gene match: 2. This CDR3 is CASSIRTSGRETQYF. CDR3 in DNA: TGTGCCAGTAGTATCCGGACTAGCGGGAGGGAGACCCAGTACTTC.

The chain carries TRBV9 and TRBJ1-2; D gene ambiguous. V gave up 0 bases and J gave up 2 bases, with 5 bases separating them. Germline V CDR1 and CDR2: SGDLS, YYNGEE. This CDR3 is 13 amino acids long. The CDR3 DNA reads TGTGCCAGCAGCGTAGATATAAACTATGGCTACACCTTC. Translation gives CASSVDINYGYTF.

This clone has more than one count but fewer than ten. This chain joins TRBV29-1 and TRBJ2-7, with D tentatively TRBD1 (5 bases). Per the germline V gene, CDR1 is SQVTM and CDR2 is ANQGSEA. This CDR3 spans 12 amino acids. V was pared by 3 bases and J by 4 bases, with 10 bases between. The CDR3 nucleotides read TGCAGCGTTGAGGTAGGGGATTACGAGCAGTACTTC. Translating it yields CSVEVGDYEQYF.

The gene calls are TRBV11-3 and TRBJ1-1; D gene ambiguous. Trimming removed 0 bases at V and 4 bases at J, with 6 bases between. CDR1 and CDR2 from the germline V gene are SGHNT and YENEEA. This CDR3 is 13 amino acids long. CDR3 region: CASSLEGSTEAFF. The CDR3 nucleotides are TGTGCCAGCAGCTTAGAGGGGAGCACTGAAGCTTTCTTT.

The CDR3 reads CASSYISGQGYGYTF. The CDR3 DNA follows: TGTGCCAGCAGTTACATATCAGGACAGGGGTATGGCTACACCTTC. The chain carries TRBV6-5 and TRBJ1-2, with 9 bases that match TRBD1. The CDR3 spans 15 residues. From germline, CDR1 is MNHEY and CDR2 SVGAGI. V trimming: 2 bases; J trimming: 5 bases; junction bases outside the gene matches: 6.

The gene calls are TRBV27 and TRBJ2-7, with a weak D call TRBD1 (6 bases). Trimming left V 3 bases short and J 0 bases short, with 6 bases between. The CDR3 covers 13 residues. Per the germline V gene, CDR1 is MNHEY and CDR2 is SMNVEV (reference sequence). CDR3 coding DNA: TGTGCCAGCAGTTTGGGGGCCTCCTACGAGCAGTACTTC. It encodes CASSLGASYEQYF.

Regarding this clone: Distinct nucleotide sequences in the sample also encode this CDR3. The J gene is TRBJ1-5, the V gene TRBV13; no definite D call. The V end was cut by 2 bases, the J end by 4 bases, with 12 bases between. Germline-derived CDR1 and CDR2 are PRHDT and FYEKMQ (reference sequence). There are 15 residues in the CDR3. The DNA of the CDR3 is TGTGCCAGCAGCTTATCGGGGAATGGAAATCAGCCCCAGCATTTT. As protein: CASSLSGNGNQPQHF. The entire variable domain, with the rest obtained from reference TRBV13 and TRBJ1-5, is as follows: AAGVIQSPRHLIKEKRETATLKCYPIPRHDTVYWYQQGPGQDPQFLISFYEKMQSDKGSIPDRFSAQQFSDYHSELNMSSLELGDSALYFCASSLSGNGNQPQHFGDGTRLSIL.

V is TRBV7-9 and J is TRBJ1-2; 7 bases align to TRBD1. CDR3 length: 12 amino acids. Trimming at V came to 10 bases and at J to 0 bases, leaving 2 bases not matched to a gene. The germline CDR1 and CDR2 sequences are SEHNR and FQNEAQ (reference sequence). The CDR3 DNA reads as TGTGCCACAGGGACAGCTAACTATGGCTACACCTTC. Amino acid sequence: CATGTANYGYTF.

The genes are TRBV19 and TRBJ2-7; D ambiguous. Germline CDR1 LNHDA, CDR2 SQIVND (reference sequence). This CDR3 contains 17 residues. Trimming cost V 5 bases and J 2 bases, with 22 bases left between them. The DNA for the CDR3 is TGTGCCAGTAGTCCACCGGGTTTGTCGGGTGAGACCTACGAGCAGTACTTC. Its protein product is CASSPPGLSGETYEQYF.

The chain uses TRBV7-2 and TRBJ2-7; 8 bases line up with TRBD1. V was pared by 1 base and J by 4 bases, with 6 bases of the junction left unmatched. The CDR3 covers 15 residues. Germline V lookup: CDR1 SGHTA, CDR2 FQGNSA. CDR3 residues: CASSLGWTGRYEQYF. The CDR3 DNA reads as TGTGCCAGCAGCTTAGGGTGGACAGGGAGGTACGAGCAGTACTTC.

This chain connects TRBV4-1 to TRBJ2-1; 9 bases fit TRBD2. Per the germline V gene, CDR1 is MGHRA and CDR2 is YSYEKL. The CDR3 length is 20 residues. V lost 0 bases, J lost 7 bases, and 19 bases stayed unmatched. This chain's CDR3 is CASSQERPSGKISIWNEQFF. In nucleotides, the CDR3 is TGCGCCAGCAGCCAAGAGAGGCCTAGCGGGAAAATATCCATCTGGAATGAGCAGTTCTTC.

The CDR3 reads CASSPGGHEQYF. The CDR3 DNA reads as TGCGCCAGTTCGCCCGGGGGGCACGAGCAGTACTTC. This chain links TRBV5-1 with TRBJ2-7; the D gene is possibly TRBD2 (7 bases). This CDR3 comprises 12 residues. Germline CDR1 reads SGHRS; CDR2 reads YFSETQ. Deletions cut 8 bases from V and 5 bases from J, with 14 bases between.

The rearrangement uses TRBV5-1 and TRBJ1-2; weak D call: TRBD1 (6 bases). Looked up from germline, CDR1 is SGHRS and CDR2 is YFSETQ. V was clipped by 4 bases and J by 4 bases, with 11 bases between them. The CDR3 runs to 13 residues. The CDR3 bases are TGCGCCAGCAGCGGGACATCGGGCTATGGCTACACCTTC. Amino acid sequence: CASSGTSGYGYTF.

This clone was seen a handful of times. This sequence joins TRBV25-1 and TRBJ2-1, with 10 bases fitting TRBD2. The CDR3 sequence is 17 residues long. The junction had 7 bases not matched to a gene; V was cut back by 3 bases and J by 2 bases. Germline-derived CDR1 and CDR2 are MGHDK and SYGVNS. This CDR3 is CASSDVRTSGPYNEQFF. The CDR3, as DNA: TGTGCCAGCAGTGATGTGAGGACTAGCGGACCCTACAATGAGCAGTTCTTC.

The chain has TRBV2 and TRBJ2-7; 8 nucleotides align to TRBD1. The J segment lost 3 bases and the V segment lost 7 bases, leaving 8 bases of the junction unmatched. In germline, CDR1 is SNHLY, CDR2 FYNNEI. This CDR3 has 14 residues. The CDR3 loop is CASTIQGGLYEQYF. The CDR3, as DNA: TGTGCCAGCACTATACAGGGGGGACTCTACGAGCAGTACTTC.

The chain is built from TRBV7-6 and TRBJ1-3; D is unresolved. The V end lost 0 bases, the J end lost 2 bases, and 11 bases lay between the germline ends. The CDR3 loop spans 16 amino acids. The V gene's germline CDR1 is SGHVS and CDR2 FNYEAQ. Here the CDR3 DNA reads TGTGCCAGCAGCTTAGCATCGGGAGGGACTGGAAACACCATATATTTT. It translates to CASSLASGGTGNTIYF.

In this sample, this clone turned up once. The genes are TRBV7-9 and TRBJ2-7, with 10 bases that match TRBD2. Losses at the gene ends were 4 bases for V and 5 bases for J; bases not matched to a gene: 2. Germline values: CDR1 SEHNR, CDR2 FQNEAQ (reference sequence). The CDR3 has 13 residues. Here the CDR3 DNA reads TGTGCCAGCAGCTCAAGCGGGGGGGACGAGCAGTACTTC. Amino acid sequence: CASSSSGGDEQYF.

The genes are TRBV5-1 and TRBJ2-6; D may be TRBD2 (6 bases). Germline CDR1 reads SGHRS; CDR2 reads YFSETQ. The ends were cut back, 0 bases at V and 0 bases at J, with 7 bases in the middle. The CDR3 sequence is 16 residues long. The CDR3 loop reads CASSLDGSSGANVLTF. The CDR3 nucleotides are TGCGCCAGCAGCTTGGACGGGAGCTCTGGGGCCAACGTCCTGACTTTC. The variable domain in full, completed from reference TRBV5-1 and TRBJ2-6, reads KAGVTQTPRYLIKTRGQQVTLSCSPISGHRSVSWYQQTPGQGLQFLFEYFSETQRNKGNFPGRFSGRQFSNSRSEMNVSTLELGDSALYLCASSLDGSSGANVLTFGAGSRLTVL.